Described below is a single T cell receptor beta chain sequence and its context. Its antigen is still unknown. The sample comes from a study of shared clonotypes between healthy human individuals. This CDR3 has 14 amino acids. Germline V gene lookup returns CDR1 LNHDA and CDR2 SQIVND (reference sequence). Trimming left V 5 bases short and J 11 bases short, with 21 bases between. Study-level findings and limits: Non-shared clonotypes had lower generation probabilities than clonotypes shared by all four sorted-subset donors.

Both subsets, CD45RA+ naive and CD45RA-negative memory, were split from the CD4+ cells. As processed by the authors: From ImmunoSEQ came sequences covering only the junction and carrying no quality scores, so filtering differed. Clones were sequenced by immunoSEQ multiplex PCR, and TCRdb holds only the in-frame ones, with some missing. D and trimming were read from the DNA, whereas the V and J calls and clone size are those reported in that table. The data hold some 350,000 clones, with about 74% observed a single time. The sequence was obtained from a man aged 25 to 40 in good health. This rearrangement joins TRBV19 to TRBJ1-1; maybe TRBD1 (6 bases). The sequenced sample consisted of memory CD4+ T cells sorted from blood. Subset specified: CD45RA-negative fraction. The CDR3 reads CASSPGGQASAAFF. CDR3 nucleotides: TGTGCCAGTAGTCCGGGGGGGCAGGCTTCCGCCGCTTTCTTT.